This T cell receptor beta chain was sequenced in a study of neurological immune-mediated disorders. Findings and limits, study-wide: HTLV-1-associated myelopathy displayed the greatest TCR clonal expansion, and multiple sclerosis exhibited the smallest, lower than that of healthy controls.

Time point here: longitudinal time-point 2. Source material was 2 million unsorted PBMCs, stored at -80 °C in RNAlater. This clonotype was counted many times. The antigen remains undetermined. The yield of each sequencing run was over 160 million TCR-beta sequences from 15-18 subjects. TCRdb called the 5' RACE reads again in MiXCR, with one record for every CDR3 protein. The sample has 57,000 or so distinct CDR3 sequences, more than 7.5% seen once. This clonotype was sampled from a man aged 25 to 40 in good health. The source material was PBMCs.

This CDR3 is CASSRQGTDTQYF. The CDR3 DNA reads as TGCGCCAGCAGCCGACAGGGGACAGATACGCAGTATTTT. This chain uses TRBV5-1 with TRBJ2-3; TRBD1 aligns across 8 bases. With 4 bases clipped from V and 3 bases from J, the junction kept 1 base outside the gene matches. Germline V gene data show CDR1 as SGHRS and CDR2 as YFSETQ. The CDR3 extends over 13 amino acids. The variable domain in full, completed from reference TRBV5-1 and TRBJ2-3, reads KAGVTQTPRYLIKTRGQQVTLSCSPISGHRSVSWYQQTPGQGLQFLFEYFSETQRNKGNFPGRFSGRQFSNSRSEMNVSTLELGDSALYLCASSRQGTDTQYFGPGTRLTVL.